This record concerns one TCR beta chain sequence. Each CDR3 protein is one row after TCRdb ran MiXCR on the 5' RACE reads. The table includes approximately 300,000 distinct CDR3 sequences, about 16% detected once. The data were obtained in a study of T-cell memory formation after mild COVID-19. Sequencing was done on a sample of PBMCs or a T cell subset sorted from them (not recorded which). The receptor comes from a man between 18 and 29 years old who had mild COVID-19 (a few samples of this study predate the infection). Cell type and time point are not known.

DNA for the CDR3: TGTGCCAGCAGTTGGAGCGGGGGGGCTTTGGGGGAGACCCAGTACTTC. This translates into CASSWSGGALGETQYF. The chain combines TRBV6-5 with TRBJ2-5, with 10 bases identical to TRBD2. The CDR3 runs 16 residues. The V and J ends lost 4 bases and 5 bases, in that order; junction bases with no gene match: 10. Germline V gives CDR1 MNHEY, CDR2 SVGAGI.